Following are 29 T cell receptor beta chains from one sample sequenced in a study of control samples from healthy donors and cancer patients. Assay: immunoSEQ multiplex PCR; the TCRdb copy retains only in-frame clones and omits some. The table shows about 130,000 clones, with roughly 90% occurring only once. The sample taken for sequencing was blood. The receptors shown here come from a man aged 18 to 30 in good health.

V gene TRBV28 combines with J gene TRBJ1-3; tentatively, D is TRBD1 (5 bases). Germline CDR1 and CDR2: MDHEN and SYDVKM. The CDR3 length is 13 residues. Trimming stripped 8 bases from V and 0 bases from J, with 8 bases between. CDR3 nucleotide sequence: TGTGCCAGCTGGGGGAGCTCTGGAAACACCATATATTTT. The encoded protein is CASWGSSGNTIYF. The full variable domain, its missing parts supplied by reference TRBV28 and TRBJ1-3, is DVKVTQSSRYLVKRTGEKVFLECVQDMDHENMFWYRQDPGLGLRLIYFSYDVKMKEKGDIPEGYSVSREKKERFSLILESASTNQTSMYLCASWGSSGNTIYFGEGSWLTVV.

The chain combines TRBV29-1 with TRBJ1-2; D remains ambiguous. Trimming pared 0 bases from V and 4 bases from J, leaving 9 bases between. Germline V lookup: CDR1 SQVTM, CDR2 ANQGSEA. This CDR3 has 13 residues. The CDR3 sequence: CSVEELGGYGYTF. The CDR3 nucleotides read TGCAGCGTTGAAGAGCTGGGCGGCTATGGCTACACCTTC.

The rearrangement links TRBV2 to TRBJ1-2, with D unclear. The CDR3 extends over 13 amino acids. The V end lost 3 bases, the J end lost 4 bases, and 9 bases lay between the germline ends. In germline, CDR1 is SNHLY, CDR2 FYNNEI. The CDR3 loop is CASSDISSYGYTF. As DNA, the CDR3 is TGTGCCAGCAGTGATATCAGTTCCTATGGCTACACCTTC. The full variable domain, rest sourced from reference TRBV2 and TRBJ1-2, is EPEVTQTPSHQVTQMGQEVILRCVPISNHLYFYWYRQILGQKVEFLVSFYNNEISEKSEIFDDQFSVERPDGSNFTLKIRSTKLEDSAMYFCASSDISSYGYTFGSGTRLTVV.

This chain links TRBV4-1 with TRBJ1-1; D remains unclear. This CDR3 is built from 14 residues. Germline CDR1 is MGHRA and CDR2 is YSYEKL. V was trimmed by 1 base and J by 5 bases, leaving 11 bases between them. The CDR3 here is CASSQAKGGTEAFF. For the CDR3, the DNA is TGCGCCAGCAGCCAAGCGAAGGGAGGGACTGAAGCTTTCTTT.

J is TRBJ2-7 and V is TRBV7-2, with D perhaps TRBD1 or TRBD2 (6 bases each). Trimming cost V 5 bases and J 2 bases, with 19 bases left between them. Germline V gene sequence: CDR1 SGHTA, CDR2 FQGNSA. CDR3 length: 16 amino acids. The CDR3, as DNA: TGTGCCAGCAGCCTGTCGGGACACCCGGGAGCCTACGAGCAGTACTTC. It is translated as CASSLSGHPGAYEQYF.

The genes are TRBV6-5 and TRBJ2-2; maybe TRBD1 (5 bases). The germline V gene encodes CDR1 MNHEY and CDR2 SVGAGI. V lost 7 bases to trimming and J lost 2 bases, with 11 bases between them. The CDR3 has 14 residues. This CDR3 is CASKKDTNTGELFF. In DNA form, the CDR3 reads TGTGCCAGCAAAAAGGACACCAACACCGGGGAGCTGTTTTTT.

The J gene is TRBJ2-5, the V gene TRBV5-6; TRBD1 matches at 9 bases. This CDR3 has 16 amino acids. V dropped 4 bases and J dropped 4; count of bases not matched to a gene: 11. CDR1 SGHDT and CDR2 YYEEEE come from the germline V gene. The CDR3 DNA reads TGTGCCAGCAGCACCATCCCGGGACAGGGAGGAGAGACCCAGTACTTC. Its protein product is CASSTIPGQGGETQYF. Together with reference TRBV5-6 and TRBJ2-5, the CDR3 gives the full variable domain: DAGVTQSPTHLIKTRGQQVTLRCSPKSGHDTVSWYQQALGQGPQFIFQYYEEEERQRGNFPDRFSGHQFPNYSSELNVNALLLGDSALYLCASSTIPGQGGETQYFGPGTRLLVL.

The V gene is TRBV7-3, the J gene TRBJ2-3, with TRBD1 identical over 8 bases. CDR3 length: 20 amino acids. Trimming at V came to 1 base and at J to 0 bases, leaving 15 bases not matched to a gene. Germline V gives CDR1 SGHTA, CDR2 FQGTGA. Here the CDR3 reads CASSLNPAGGEAGSTDTQYF. For the CDR3, the DNA is TGTGCCAGCAGCTTAAATCCGGCAGGGGGCGAGGCGGGGAGCACAGATACGCAGTATTTT.

Comment on this clone: The identical CDR3 is also encoded by other nucleotide sequences in the sample. CDR3 region: CASSLYNEQFF. CDR3 coding DNA: TGTGCCAGCAGCCTATACAATGAGCAGTTCTTC. The genes are TRBV12-3 or TRBV12-4 and TRBJ2-1, with D unclear. This CDR3 spans 11 amino acids. V lost 6 bases and J 4 bases, leaving 4 bases between the germline ends.

With respect to this clone: An end of the junction differs from the germline gene, which may be a read error. The sample carries other DNA sequences with the same CDR3. This rearrangement joins TRBV5-6 to TRBJ2-7; 8 nucleotides agree with TRBD2. CDR3 length: 11 amino acids. Germline lookup yields CDR1 SGHDT and CDR2 YYEEEE. The CDR3 loop reads CASSLASGGGF. DNA of the CDR3: TGTGCCAGCAGCTTGGCCTCGGGGGGGGGATTC. The full variable domain, in which reference TRBV5-6 and TRBJ2-7 provide the parts outside the CDR3, is DAGVTQSPTHLIKTRGQQVTLRCSPKSGHDTVSWYQQALGQGPQFIFQYYEEEERQRGNFPDRFSGHQFPNYSSELNVNALLLGDSALYLCASSLASGGGFGPGTRLTVT.

The V and J genes are TRBV5-4 and TRBJ2-7; 8 bases match TRBD2. The CDR3 contains 19 residues. After removal of 4 bases from V and 0 bases from J, the junction contained 18 bases not matched to a gene. The germline gives CDR1 SGHNT, CDR2 YYREEE (reference sequence). CDR3 in DNA: TGTGCCAGCAGCACCCCTCCGGGGGGGGGAACTACGAGCTCCTACGAGCAGTACTTC. Protein sequence: CASSTPPGGGTTSSYEQYF.

This sequence joins TRBV27 and TRBJ1-4; D is possibly TRBD1 (6 bases). V shed 6 bases and J shed 6 bases, with 14 bases lying between them. The CDR3 is 14 amino acids. The germline V gene encodes CDR1 MNHEY and CDR2 SMNVEV (reference sequence). Here the CDR3 reads CASRYSKGDEKLFF. The DNA for the CDR3 is TGTGCCAGCAGGTACTCGAAGGGGGATGAAAAACTGTTTTTT.

The rearrangement links TRBV6-5 to TRBJ1-2; D remains ambiguous. V was pared by 6 bases and J by 4 bases, with 12 bases between. Germline V gene lookup returns CDR1 MNHEY and CDR2 SVGAGI. The CDR3 has 13 amino acids. CDR3 loop: CASSSGLGYGYTF. CDR3 nucleotide sequence: TGTGCCAGCAGCTCGGGGTTGGGCTATGGCTACACCTTC.

The J gene is TRBJ1-1, the V gene TRBV5-6; 8 bases map to TRBD1. The CDR3 is 14 amino acids. Germline values: CDR1 SGHDT, CDR2 YYEEEE. V lost 3 bases to trimming and J lost 0 bases; unmatched junction nucleotides: 1. CDR3 sequence reads: CASSWTGMNTEAFF. The CDR3 bases are TGTGCCAGCAGCTGGACAGGGATGAACACTGAAGCTTTCTTT.

The rearrangement links TRBV5-4 to TRBJ2-2; 8 bases line up with TRBD1. With V trimmed by 2 bases and J by 6 bases, 6 bases remained unmatched. This CDR3 region has 15 residues. The V gene's germline CDR1 is SGHNT and CDR2 YYREEE (reference sequence). In nucleotides, the CDR3 is TGTGCCAGCAGCTTCCGGACAGGGAGCGCCGGGGAGCTGTTTTTT. This codes for CASSFRTGSAGELFF.

The genes are TRBV2 and TRBJ2-3, with 12 bases fitting TRBD2. Germline V lookup: CDR1 SNHLY, CDR2 FYNNEI. V lost 1 base to trimming and J lost 6 bases; unmatched junction nucleotides: 5. This CDR3 is built from 16 residues. The CDR3 DNA reads as TGTGCCAGCAGTGAAGGGACTAGCGGGGACGGGGATACGCAGTATTTT. Translating it yields CASSEGTSGDGDTQYF.

The chain uses TRBV25-1 and TRBJ2-1; D gene ambiguous. This CDR3 has 11 residues. Trimming stripped 1 base from V and 15 bases from J, with 10 bases between. Germline V lookup: CDR1 MGHDK, CDR2 SYGVNS. CDR3 amino acids: CASSESFQRFF. DNA of the CDR3: TGTGCCAGCAGTGAATCTTTCCAACGGTTCTTC.

In the case of this clone: The junction shows a germline mismatch at one end, possibly a read error. This rearrangement joins TRBV2 to TRBJ2-7, with TRBD1 as a possible D gene (8 bases). The CDR3 is 10 amino acids. Per germline, CDR1 SNHLY and CDR2 FYNNEI. DNA of the CDR3: TGTGCCAGCAGCGGACAGGGAGGGTTCTTC. Encoded protein: CASSGQGGFF.

This chain joins TRBV5-5 and TRBJ1-1; no reliable D call. Germline CDR1 and CDR2: SGHKS and YYEKEE (reference sequence). The CDR3 has 16 amino acids. The CDR3, as DNA: TGTGCTACTAACCTAACCCGGACTGACGGGAACACTGAAGCTTTCTTT. This sequence encodes CATNLTRTDGNTEAFF.

The V and J genes are TRBV2 and TRBJ1-6, with D possibly matching TRBD1 (5 bases). The CDR3 extends over 12 amino acids. CDR1 and CDR2 (germline): SNHLY, FYNNEI. The V gene lost 6 bases and the J gene lost 13 bases, with 13 bases spanning the gap. The CDR3 region is CASRKWGGPLHF. The CDR3 nucleotides are TGTGCCAGCAGGAAATGGGGGGGGCCCCTCCACTTT.

V usage is TRBV6-5 and J usage is TRBJ2-7; 9 bases fit TRBD2. The trim removed 8 bases at V and 9 bases at J, leaving 5 bases unmatched. Germline loops: CDR1 MNHEY, CDR2 SVGAGI. CDR3 size: 11 residues. The CDR3 sequence: CASGTSTGQYF. As DNA, the CDR3 is TGTGCCAGCGGGACTAGCACGGGGCAGTACTTC.

The chain couples TRBV6-1 to TRBJ2-2; D might be TRBD1 or TRBD2, each matching 5 bases. CDR3 length: 16 amino acids. V was clipped by 2 bases and J by 3 bases, with 13 bases between them. The germline CDR1 and CDR2 sequences are MNHNS and SASEGT. CDR3 in amino acids: CASSELWGYDTGELFF. In DNA form, the CDR3 reads TGTGCCAGCAGTGAATTATGGGGGTATGACACCGGGGAGCTGTTTTTT.

This chain connects TRBV7-9 to TRBJ1-6; 8 nucleotides agree with TRBD1. The length of the CDR3 is 16 residues. J lost 10 bases, V lost 1 base, and 9 bases had no gene match. Germline V gene lookup returns CDR1 SEHNR and CDR2 FQNEAQ (reference sequence). The CDR3 loop reads CASSLVGQGGRSPLHF. For the CDR3, the DNA is TGTGCCAGCAGCTTAGTAGGACAGGGAGGAAGATCACCCCTCCACTTT.

The chain employs TRBV4-1 and TRBJ2-2; 9 bases line up with TRBD2. Per germline, CDR1 MGHRA and CDR2 YSYEKL. The CDR3 sequence is 17 residues long. J lost 3 bases, V lost 3 bases, and 8 bases had no gene match. The CDR3 DNA follows: TGCGCCAGCAGCCAGGACTCTAGCGGGACCTACACCGGGGAGCTGTTTTTT. As protein: CASSQDSSGTYTGELFF.

V gene TRBV10-1 combines with J gene TRBJ1-3, with D uncertain. The CDR3 has 13 amino acids. CDR1 and CDR2 (germline): WNHNN, SYGVQD (reference sequence). Trimming removed 3 bases at V and 4 bases at J, with 7 bases between. The DNA for the CDR3 is TGCGCCAGCAGTGAAAACGTCGGAAACACCATATATTTT. It is translated as CASSENVGNTIYF.

This clone turned up a few times. This chain joins TRBV30 and TRBJ2-2; D perhaps matches TRBD2 (6 bases). V lost 3 bases, J lost 1 base, and 9 bases lay in between. The CDR3 is 14 residues long. Germline CDR1 reads GTSNPN; CDR2 reads SVGIG (reference sequence). DNA for the CDR3: TGTGCCTGGAGGGGGGGAAGGAACACCGGGGAGCTGTTTTTT. It specifies CAWRGGRNTGELFF.

This chain connects TRBV28 to TRBJ1-4; D gene ambiguous. With 9 bases removed from V and 0 bases from J, the gap between germline ends came to 11 bases. Germline-derived CDR1 and CDR2 are MDHEN and SYDVKM. The CDR3 runs to 14 residues. CDR3 DNA sequence: TGTGCCAGTCGGACCCCCACAACTAATGAAAAACTGTTTTTT. This sequence encodes CASRTPTTNEKLFF. The full variable domain, in which reference TRBV28 and TRBJ1-4 provide the parts outside the CDR3, is DVKVTQSSRYLVKRTGEKVFLECVQDMDHENMFWYRQDPGLGLRLIYFSYDVKMKEKGDIPEGYSVSREKKERFSLILESASTNQTSMYLCASRTPTTNEKLFFGSGTQLSVL.

This rearrangement joins TRBV5-1 to TRBJ2-5; 10 bases match TRBD2. Germline trimming cut 2 bases from V and 4 bases from J; bases unmatched to any gene: 2. CDR3 size: 14 residues. Germline V gene lookup returns CDR1 SGHRS and CDR2 YFSETQ. In nucleotides, the CDR3 is TGCGCCAGCAGCTTTAGCGGGGGGATAGAGACCCAGTACTTC. Translation: CASSFSGGIETQYF.

This rearrangement joins TRBV5-6 to TRBJ1-4; possibly TRBD1 for D (5 bases). Germline loops: CDR1 SGHDT, CDR2 YYEEEE. The V end lost 4 bases, the J end lost 4 bases, and 11 bases lay between the germline ends. This CDR3 region has 14 residues. The CDR3 nucleotides are TGTGCCAGCAGCACACAGGCGTATAATGAAAAACTGTTTTTT. This encodes CASSTQAYNEKLFF. The full variable domain, in which reference TRBV5-6 and TRBJ1-4 provide the parts outside the CDR3, is DAGVTQSPTHLIKTRGQQVTLRCSPKSGHDTVSWYQQALGQGPQFIFQYYEEEERQRGNFPDRFSGHQFPNYSSELNVNALLLGDSALYLCASSTQAYNEKLFFGSGTQLSVL.